Listed here are 14 T cell receptor beta chains from one sample, sequenced in a study of T cell repertoires in cytomegalovirus infection. TCRdb fed the reads into MiXCR, producing one record per CDR3 protein. The repertoire consists of under 600,000 distinct CDR3 sequences, with about 17% occurring once and the leading ten covering about 24%. The sample taken for sequencing was CD8+ T cells from PBMCs. The receptors were sampled from a human donor in good health (CMV status not recorded). Some clones in this sample may be carry-over from other donors' samples.

The rearrangement joins TRBV24-1 to TRBJ1-2; 7 bases align to TRBD1. The germline V gene encodes CDR1 KGHDR and CDR2 SFDVKD. Germline trimming cut 5 bases from V and 8 bases from J; bases unmatched to any gene: 7. CDR3 length: 13 amino acids. The CDR3 region has the DNA TGTGCCACCAGTGCCCAGGGGGTCGCGGGCTACACCTTC. Encoded protein: CATSAQGVAGYTF.

This clonotype was detected many times. The chain uses TRBV28 and TRBJ2-2; 9 bases fit TRBD1. V gave up 1 base and J gave up 2 bases; unmatched junction bases: 11. This CDR3 region has 19 residues. Germline-derived CDR1 and CDR2 are MDHEN and SYDVKM. The CDR3 bases are TGTGCCAGCAGTTTATCGTACCGGCTGGGACAGGGAAACACCGGGGAGCTGTTTTTT. Translation gives CASSLSYRLGQGNTGELFF.

This clonotype was picked up a small number of times. This chain connects TRBV20-1 to TRBJ1-4; 12 bases match TRBD1. Trimming took 4 bases from V and 3 from J; bases not matched to a gene: 6. Germline V gene sequence: CDR1 DFQATT, CDR2 SNEGSKA (reference sequence). The CDR3 is 16 residues long. Written as DNA, the CDR3 is TGCAGTGCTAATTGGGACAGGGGGCCGTCTAATGAAAAACTGTTTTTT. Translated: CSANWDRGPSNEKLFF.

This clonotype was observed a handful of times. The V and J genes are TRBV4-2 and TRBJ1-2, with TRBD1 as a possible D gene (6 bases). Germline CDR1 is LGHNA and CDR2 is YNFKEQ. This CDR3 comprises 16 residues. The V and J ends lost 4 bases and 0 bases respectively, with 15 bases between them. Here the CDR3 reads CASSPHREGANYGYTF. CDR3 bases: TGTGCCAGCAGCCCACACAGGGAGGGAGCTAACTATGGCTACACCTTC.

This clonotype occurred many times. The CDR3: CASSWGLYSYNEQFF. The DNA for the CDR3 is TGTGCCAGCAGTTGGGGACTCTACTCCTACAATGAGCAGTTCTTC. V gene TRBV6-2 or TRBV6-3 combines with J gene TRBJ2-1; perhaps TRBD2 as D (6 bases). Germline-derived CDR1 and CDR2 are MNHEY and SVGEGT. The CDR3 runs to 15 residues. Deletions cut 4 bases from V and 0 bases from J, with 10 bases between.

This clonotype was counted a few times. This chain links TRBV29-1 with TRBJ2-7; 11 nucleotides align to TRBD2. The junction had 4 bases not matched to a gene; V was cut back by 4 bases and J by 5 bases. This CDR3 region has 13 residues. Germline V gives CDR1 SQVTM, CDR2 ANQGSEA. CDR3 in amino acids: CSVATSGNNEQYF. CDR3 in DNA: TGCAGCGTTGCGACTAGCGGGAACAACGAGCAGTACTTC.

This chain uses TRBV19 with TRBJ2-1; D unresolved. Trimming left V 1 base short and J 8 bases short, with 9 bases between. CDR1 and CDR2 from the germline V gene are LNHDA and SQIVND (reference sequence). The CDR3 contains 13 residues. CDR3 DNA sequence: TGTGCCAGTAGTATAGTCCTTAAGGATGAGCAGTTCTTC. This encodes CASSIVLKDEQFF.

The genes are TRBV5-8 and TRBJ1-5; 8 bases line up with TRBD1. The germline V gene has CDR1 SGHTS and CDR2 YDEGEE. CDR3 length equals 17 residues. Trimming at V came to 7 bases and at J to 0 bases, leaving 12 bases not matched to a gene. CDR3 region: CASPPRQGLYSNQPQHF. The CDR3 coding sequence is TGTGCCAGCCCCCCGAGACAGGGGCTCTATAGCAATCAGCCCCAGCATTTT.

This chain joins TRBV27 and TRBJ2-7; D tentatively fits TRBD1 or TRBD2 (5 bases each). The V gene lost 8 bases and the J gene lost 6 bases, with 14 bases spanning the gap. Germline assignment: CDR1 MNHEY and CDR2 SMNVEV (reference sequence). This CDR3 is 12 amino acids long. The CDR3 loop reads CASEGSRREQYF. The CDR3 bases are TGTGCCAGCGAGGGGAGTCGACGCGAGCAGTACTTC.

This clonotype was picked up a small number of times. V and J are TRBV4-1 and TRBJ2-7; D is possibly TRBD1 (5 bases). Deletions cut 0 bases from V and 1 base from J, with 16 bases between. Germline CDR1 MGHRA, CDR2 YSYEKL. The CDR3 contains 17 residues. CDR3 nucleotides: TGCGCCAGCAGCCAAGAATTTGTCACAGGCCTTTCCTACGAGCAGTACTTC. It codes for CASSQEFVTGLSYEQYF.

V is TRBV15 and J is TRBJ2-7, with 8 bases identical to TRBD2. Trimming removed 5 bases from V and 7 bases from J; junction bases left unmatched: 10. The CDR3 covers 14 residues. Germline assignment: CDR1 LNHNV and CDR2 YYDKDF (reference sequence). For the CDR3, the DNA is TGTGCCACCAGCCTACGGGGGGGACTACGAGAGCAGTACTTC. This translates into CATSLRGGLREQYF.

This clonotype has a count of ten or more. This rearrangement joins TRBV7-9 to TRBJ2-3, with D perhaps matching TRBD2 (6 bases). The germline V and J ends were trimmed by 1 base and 2 bases, with 10 bases remaining between them. Germline V gives CDR1 SEHNR, CDR2 FQNEAQ (reference sequence). The CDR3 consists of 15 residues. The DNA of the CDR3 is TGTGCCAGCAGCTTAGGACCGGGAGTCACAGATACGCAGTATTTT. This gives the protein CASSLGPGVTDTQYF.

The chain links TRBV14 to TRBJ2-4; TRBD1 matches 9 bases. Germline V lookup: CDR1 SGHDN, CDR2 FVKESK. This CDR3 comprises 18 residues. V dropped 2 bases and J dropped 0; count of bases not matched to a gene: 8. For the CDR3, the DNA is TGTGCCAGCAGCCAACACAGGGGGCCCCTTATAGCCAAAAACATTCAGTACTTC. Amino acids: CASSQHRGPLIAKNIQYF.

This clonotype was detected many times. The chain recombines TRBV5-5 with TRBJ2-3; D is perhaps TRBD2 (5 bases). This CDR3 contains 15 residues. Germline V gene data show CDR1 as SGHKS and CDR2 as YYEKEE (reference sequence). V was trimmed by 0 bases and J by 0 bases, leaving 8 bases between them. This chain's CDR3 is CASSLVASSTDTQYF. As DNA, the CDR3 is TGTGCCAGCAGCTTGGTAGCGTCTAGCACAGATACGCAGTATTTT. Combining the CDR3 with reference TRBV5-5 and TRBJ2-3 gives the whole variable domain DAGVTQSPTHLIKTRGQQVTLRCSPISGHKSVSWYQQVLGQGPQFIFQYYEKEERGRGNFPDRFSARQFPNYSSELNVNALLLGDSALYLCASSLVASSTDTQYFGPGTRLTVL.